One sample yielded the 9 T cell receptor beta chains listed below, sequenced in a study of T-cell memory formation after mild COVID-19. TCRdb reanalysed the 5' RACE reads using MiXCR and keeps one entry per CDR3 protein. The sample consists of 250,000 to 300,000 distinct CDR3 sequences, about 16% of them appearing once. Sequences were obtained from PBMCs or a T cell subset sorted from them (not recorded which). Receptor source: a man between 18 and 35 years old who had mild COVID-19 (a few samples of this study predate the infection). Cell type and time point are not known.

The sample holds a few counts of this clonotype. The chain links TRBV12-3 or TRBV12-4 to TRBJ2-2; possibly TRBD1 for D (5 bases). This CDR3 has 14 amino acids. Trimming took 6 bases from V and 8 from J, leaving 16 bases between them. The CDR3: CASSRQGSGGELFF. DNA of the CDR3: TGTGCCAGCAGCCGCCAGGGATCTGGAGGGGAGCTGTTTTTT.

The rearrangement joins TRBV12-3 or TRBV12-4 to TRBJ1-1; D perhaps matches TRBD1 (5 bases). The germline V and J ends were trimmed by 5 bases and 9 bases, with 16 bases remaining between them. This CDR3 has 13 residues. The DNA for the CDR3 is TGTGCCAGCAGTATTTACGTGAGGGGAAAAGCTTTCTTT. Its protein is CASSIYVRGKAFF.

This clonotype was recorded many times. The V gene is TRBV12-3 or TRBV12-4, the J gene TRBJ2-3; D gene ambiguous. Trimming left V 2 bases short and J 11 bases short, with 20 bases between. The CDR3 has 15 amino acids. CDR3 coding DNA: TGTGCCAGCAGTTTATACTCGGTCGGATCCGATCAGCAGTATTTT. Its translation: CASSLYSVGSDQQYF.

This clonotype was counted between two and nine times. A read error may be the cause here, since a much bigger clone is one base away. The V and J genes are TRBV5-1 and TRBJ2-5; no reliable D call. The CDR3 is 12 amino acids. Trimming stripped 3 bases from V and 0 bases from J, with 3 bases between. Germline CDR1 reads SGHRS; CDR2 reads YFSETQ. The CDR3 sequence is CASSWDQETQYF. The CDR3, as DNA: TGCGCCAGCAGCTGGGACCAAGAGACCCAGTACTTC.

V and J are TRBV5-1 and TRBJ2-7; the match to TRBD1 covers 7 bases. The junction had 13 bases not matched to a gene; V was cut back by 4 bases and J by 3 bases. The CDR3 covers 16 residues. Germline values: CDR1 SGHRS, CDR2 YFSETQ. CDR3 sequence: CASSTTTGSPLYEQYF. As DNA, the CDR3 is TGCGCCAGCAGCACCACGACAGGGTCGCCCCTCTACGAGCAGTACTTC.

In its sample, this clonotype was seen many times. The chain links TRBV25-1 to TRBJ2-7; 11 bases align to TRBD1. The CDR3 totals 15 residues. J lost 5 bases, V lost 6 bases, and 9 bases had no gene match. From germline, CDR1 is MGHDK and CDR2 SYGVNS. CDR3 sequence: CASSRWTGGYNEQYF. CDR3 nucleotides: TGTGCCAGCAGCCGCTGGACAGGGGGCTACAACGAGCAGTACTTC.

CDR3 residues: CASSRSGTGVSGYTF. For the CDR3, the DNA is TGTGCCAGCAGCCGGTCGGGGACAGGGGTTAGTGGCTACACCTTC. This sequence joins TRBV12-3 or TRBV12-4 and TRBJ1-2; 10 nucleotides align to TRBD1. CDR3 length equals 15 residues. The V and J ends lost 6 bases and 7 bases, in that order; junction bases with no gene match: 11.

This clonotype appeared a single time. V gene TRBV7-9 combines with J gene TRBJ2-2; 8 bases align to TRBD2. This CDR3 comprises 17 residues. Germline CDR1 reads SEHNR; CDR2 reads FQNEAQ (reference sequence). The ends lost 0 bases at V and 1 base at J; junction bases unmatched: 4. The CDR3 DNA reads TGTGCCAGCAGCTTAGCGCGACTAGCGCAGAACACCGGGGAGCTGTTTTTT. Protein sequence: CASSLARLAQNTGELFF.

This clonotype was found many times. The chain is built from TRBV6-5 and TRBJ2-3; tentatively, D is TRBD1 (6 bases). V dropped 2 bases and J dropped 1 base, with 16 bases sitting between them. This CDR3 spans 17 amino acids. CDR1 is MNHEY and CDR2 is SVGAGI in the germline V gene. The DNA for the CDR3 is TGTGCCAGCAGTTACACCCCCAGGGGCGGTGGCACAGATACGCAGTATTTT. Amino acid sequence: CASSYTPRGGGTDTQYF.